This TCR beta chain was documented in a study of blood T cells in healthy people across ages (dated by TCRdb to about 2015). Study-level background: In model experiments, roughly one uniquely barcoded TCR beta cDNA molecule per two T cells was captured by template switching. To track age-related changes in TCR beta repertoire diversity, the study relied on deep sequencing normalized with unique cDNA molecular identifiers. Donors were grouped into four age groups: young (average roughly 17 years), middle-aged (about 40), aged (around 66) and long-lived (approximately 81). To avoid experimental bias, donors of different ages were distributed randomly across sequencing lanes. Two additional independent replicas of 1 million unique cDNA reads from the same blood draw were analyzed for two donors (one aged 18 to 30 and one aged 80 or older).

The donors were 40 or so Caucasian individuals from Russia, aged roughly 6 to 100 years, who were systemically healthy. Around 10 milliliters of peripheral blood were collected from each donor into EDTA-treated Vacutainer tubes. Ficoll-Paque density-gradient centrifugation was used to isolate PBMCs, with at least 6 million per sample. Trizol reagent was used to extract total RNA from the PBMCs, yielding at least 6 micrograms per sample. The percentages of naive CD45RAhigh/CD27high T cells were determined by flow cytometry on a PBMC aliquot from every donor. Study-level results and caveats: A strong correlation was found between observed TCR beta diversity and the percentage of naive T cells measured by flow cytometry. The CMV infection status of donors was not known, potentially confounding age-related changes in expanded clonotypes. Because profiling used bulk unsorted PBMCs, naive and antigen-experienced compartments could not be compared conclusively. Compared with the aged group, the long-lived group had more naive CD4+ T cells, fewer expanded clones and increased TCR diversity, a pattern suggesting age selection. Estimates of total diversity based on one million sequenced T cells were regarded as lower bounds and as underestimates. Observed TCR beta diversity per million T cells fell roughly linearly with age, and a significant reduction was already apparent by age about 43.

Looking up the germline V gene (reference sequence) yields CDR1 LGHDT and CDR2 YNNKEL. The V and J ends are trimmed by 7 bases and 2 bases, leaving 15 bases between them. The CDR3 runs 14 amino acids, cysteine and phenylalanine included. CDR3 DNA is the only sequence kept; it has 42 bases, read in frame from the first base. As for this clonotype: The antigen this receptor binds is unknown. No base qualities exist here, and no much larger clone lies one base off it.

Library method: 5' RACE. The listed sequencing device is Illumina HiSeq 2500. A second about 7 to 11 cycle PCR used a sample-barcoded 5' primer and a J-beta primer mix. A unique molecular identifier was introduced onto each TCR beta cDNA molecule by a template-switch 5' adaptor carrying 12 random nucleotides. Each sample yielded at least 3 million CDR3-containing paired-end reads. The Mint cDNA synthesis kit, primed by a TRBC-specific oligonucleotide, was used to synthesize first-strand cDNA from all RNA. Following uracil-DNA glycosylase treatment, all cDNA underwent a first 18-cycle PCR with the universal primers M1SS and BC2_uni_R. Per the source publication's procedure: Normalization of each sample was performed by random selection of 1 million high-quality reads, each carrying a distinct molecular identifier. Instead of being binned into consensus sequences, reads with shared molecular identifiers were discarded. MiTCR, run with a Q25 quality threshold and the strictest error-elimination algorithm, handled CDR3 identification, clonotype clustering and error correction. Lower-bound total TCR beta diversity was estimated with a nonparametric unseen species model using Euler transformation. TCRdb redid the processing of the public reads, applying fastp at Q25 and MiXCR, and retained in-frame beta chains. CDR3 protein duplicates are merged, each entry listing the most common genes and DNA. None of the V and J calls come from the authors' own analysis; TCRdb made them. The sample data list 2 million or so distinct CDR3 sequences, and 40% to 55% of these were observed just once. The ten largest clones capture approximately 2.1% of the sample.

The TCR sequence derives from a woman in her thirties or forties in good health. The chain is encoded by TRBV3-1 joined to TRBJ2-7, with the D gene call left open. The sample consisted of blood. The CDR3 protein: CASTQGDMAYEQYF. The DNA sequence is given as TGTGCCAGCACGCAAGGTGATATGGCCTACGAGCAGTACTTC.